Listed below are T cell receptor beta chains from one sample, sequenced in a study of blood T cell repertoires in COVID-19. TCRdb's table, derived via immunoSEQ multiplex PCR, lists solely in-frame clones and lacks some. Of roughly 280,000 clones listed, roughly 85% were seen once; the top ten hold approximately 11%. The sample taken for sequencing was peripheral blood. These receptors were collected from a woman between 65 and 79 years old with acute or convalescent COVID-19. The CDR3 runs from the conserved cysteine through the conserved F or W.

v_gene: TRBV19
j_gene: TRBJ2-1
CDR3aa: CASRASTVGFEQFF

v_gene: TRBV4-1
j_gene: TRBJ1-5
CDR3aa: CASSQNGAQHF

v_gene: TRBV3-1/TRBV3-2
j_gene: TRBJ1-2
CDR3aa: CASSQRQASGGYTF

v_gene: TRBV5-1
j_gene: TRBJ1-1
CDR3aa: CASSRGQGLSEAFF

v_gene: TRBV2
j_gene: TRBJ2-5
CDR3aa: CASTGQETQYF

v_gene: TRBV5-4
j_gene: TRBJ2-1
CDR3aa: CASSLTGKGQISYNEQFF

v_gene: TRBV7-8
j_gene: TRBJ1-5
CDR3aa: CASSSNLQQPQHF

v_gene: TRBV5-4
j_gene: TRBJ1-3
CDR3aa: CASSSDSHSGNTIYF

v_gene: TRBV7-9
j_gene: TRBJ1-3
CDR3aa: CASSPTFGVGNTIYF

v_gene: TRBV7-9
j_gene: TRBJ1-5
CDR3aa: CASSLDLTGSYQPQHF

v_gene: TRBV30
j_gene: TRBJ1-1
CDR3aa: CAWNAGRMNTEAFF

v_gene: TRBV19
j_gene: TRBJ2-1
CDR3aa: CASRSPGHREQFF

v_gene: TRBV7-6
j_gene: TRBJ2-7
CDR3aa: CASSFSPFMSSGAPYEQYF

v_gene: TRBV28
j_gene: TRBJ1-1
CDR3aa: CASKLANTEAFF

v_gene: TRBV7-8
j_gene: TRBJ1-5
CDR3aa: CASSLGGGGRQPQHF

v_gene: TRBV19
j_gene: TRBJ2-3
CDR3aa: CASSRRDGADTQYF

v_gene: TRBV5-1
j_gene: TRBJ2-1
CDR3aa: CASSPAGGNEQFF

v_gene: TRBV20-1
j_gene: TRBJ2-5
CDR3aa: CSAASEETQYF

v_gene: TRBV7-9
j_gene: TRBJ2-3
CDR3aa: CASSLAGGVDTQYF

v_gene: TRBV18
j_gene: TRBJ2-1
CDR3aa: CASSLQPHEQFF

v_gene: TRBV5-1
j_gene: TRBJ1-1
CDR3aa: CASSLGAGVTEAFF

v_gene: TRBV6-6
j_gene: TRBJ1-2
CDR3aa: CASSYSGRVNGYTF

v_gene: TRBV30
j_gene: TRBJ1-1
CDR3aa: CAWGLELGTEAFF

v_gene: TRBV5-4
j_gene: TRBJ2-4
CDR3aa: CASSLAGTSKNIQYF

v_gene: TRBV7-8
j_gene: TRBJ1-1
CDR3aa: CASSLQFMNTEAFF

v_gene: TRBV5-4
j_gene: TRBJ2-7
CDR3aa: CASSLVRESDEQYF

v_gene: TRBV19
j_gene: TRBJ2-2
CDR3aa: CASSKDRNTGELFF

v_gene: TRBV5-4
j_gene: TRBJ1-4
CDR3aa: CASSSAGGRLPNEKLFF

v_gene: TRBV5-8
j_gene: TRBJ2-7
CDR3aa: CASSLTGGTSYEQYF

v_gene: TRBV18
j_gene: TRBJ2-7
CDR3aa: CASSREGGYEQYF

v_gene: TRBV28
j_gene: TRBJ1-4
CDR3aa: CASSSIQGEKLFF

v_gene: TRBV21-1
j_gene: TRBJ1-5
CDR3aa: CASSKCRTGWSQPQHF

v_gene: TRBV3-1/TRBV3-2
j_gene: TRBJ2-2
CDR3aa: CASSRQGTGELFF

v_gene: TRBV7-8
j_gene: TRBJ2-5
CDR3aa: CASSLYGTPTGGQYF

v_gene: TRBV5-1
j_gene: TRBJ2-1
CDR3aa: CASSLGQVYNEQFF

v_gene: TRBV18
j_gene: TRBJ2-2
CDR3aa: CASSPTIQGALAGELFF

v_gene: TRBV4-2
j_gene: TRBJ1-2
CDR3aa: CASSQSSQGSGYTF

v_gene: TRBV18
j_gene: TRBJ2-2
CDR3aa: CASSPPKGGVDGELFF

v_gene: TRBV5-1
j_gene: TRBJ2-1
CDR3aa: CASSQLAGVENEQFF

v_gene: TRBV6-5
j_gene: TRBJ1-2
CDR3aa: CAAQANYGYTF

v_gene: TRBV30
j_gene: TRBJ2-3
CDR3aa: CAWSYGGGTDTQYF

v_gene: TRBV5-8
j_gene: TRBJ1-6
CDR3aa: CASSFGEGNSPLHF

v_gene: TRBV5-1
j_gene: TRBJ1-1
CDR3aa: CASSLEVGGSEAFF

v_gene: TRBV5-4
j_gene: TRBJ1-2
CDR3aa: CASSLGHRDSYYGYTF

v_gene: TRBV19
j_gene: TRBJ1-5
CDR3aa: CASSSGHYSNQPQHF

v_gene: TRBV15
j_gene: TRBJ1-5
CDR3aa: CATSGRRNSNQPQHF

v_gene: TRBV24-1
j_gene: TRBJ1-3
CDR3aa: CATSDPGLGPGNTIYF

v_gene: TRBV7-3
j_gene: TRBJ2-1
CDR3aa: CASSLGGLGNLNEQFF

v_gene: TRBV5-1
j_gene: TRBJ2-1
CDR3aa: CASSLDGYNEQFF

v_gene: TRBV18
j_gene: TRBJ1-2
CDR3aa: CASSPGLNYGYTF

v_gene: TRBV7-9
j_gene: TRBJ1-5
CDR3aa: CASSSGGPNQPQHF

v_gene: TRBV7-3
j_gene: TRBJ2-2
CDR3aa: CASSLRLAGGLDTGELFF

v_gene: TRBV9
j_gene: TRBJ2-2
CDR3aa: CASSAQTTNTGELFF